A single sample is the source of the 20 T cell receptor beta chains below, sequenced in a study of regulatory T cells in long-lasting Graves disease. Time point noted: newly diagnosed GD, antithyroid drugs for less than 3 months. There was RNA extracted from PBMCs, and the TCR library was made from it. CDR3-region Arm-PCR and iRepertoire HTBI primers produced the TCR beta libraries. MiXCR was run by TCRdb on the multiplex PCR reads, yielding one entry per CDR3 protein. The repertoire consists of hundreds of thousands of distinct CDR3 sequences, with approximately 15% occurring once and the leading ten covering about 32%. These same data were also listed under a study on T cells in Graves' hyperthyroidism and ophthalmopathy.

The sample consisted of peripheral blood mononuclear cells (PBMCs), taken at new diagnosis, from a patient treated with antithyroid drugs. The source of these receptors is a middle-aged man with Graves disease.

This chain joins TRBV20-1 and TRBJ1-1; D may be TRBD1 (6 bases). From germline, CDR1 is DFQATT and CDR2 SNEGSKA (reference sequence). The CDR3 has 16 amino acids. Trimming shortened V by 4 bases and J by 3 bases, and 21 bases separated the two germline ends. The CDR3 loop reads CSANRLQGWYDTEAFF. The CDR3 coding sequence is TGCAGTGCTAACAGGCTACAGGGATGGTATGACACTGAAGCTTTCTTT.

The sample holds many counts of this clonotype. The chain joins TRBV11-3 to TRBJ2-5; weak D call: TRBD2 (6 bases). V dropped 5 bases and J dropped 5 bases, with 21 bases sitting between them. The CDR3 is 16 amino acids. Germline V lookup: CDR1 SGHNT, CDR2 YENEEA. The CDR3 spells CASSRRLLWGVETQYF. The CDR3 nucleotides read TGTGCCAGCAGCCGAAGGTTGTTGTGGGGGGTGGAGACCCAGTACTTC.

This clonotype was recorded at least ten times. The chain combines TRBV7-6 with TRBJ2-7, with D perhaps matching TRBD1 or TRBD2 (5 bases each). CDR1 and CDR2 from the germline V gene are SGHVS and FNYEAQ. V lost 1 base, J lost 0 bases, and 13 bases lay in between. This CDR3 contains 16 residues. The CDR3 loop reads CASSLGGTISSYEQYF. Here the CDR3 DNA reads TGTGCCAGCAGCTTAGGAGGGACCATAAGCTCCTACGAGCAGTACTTC.

This clonotype has ten or more counts. The chain combines TRBV18 with TRBJ1-5; D is possibly TRBD1 (5 bases). Trimming removed 2 bases from V and 11 bases from J, with 10 bases in between. Germline CDR1 KGHSH, CDR2 LQKENI. The CDR3 contains 12 residues. The CDR3 sequence is CASSPEGEAQHF. The CDR3 DNA is TGTGCCAGCTCACCAGAAGGGGAAGCCCAGCATTTT.

This clonotype came up once. The J gene is TRBJ2-7, the V gene TRBV6-1; D gene uncertain. Trimming took 3 bases from V and 5 from J, leaving 20 bases between them. This CDR3 is 16 amino acids long. Germline V gene lookup returns CDR1 MNHNS and CDR2 SASEGT. CDR3 residues: CASSDRRRASSNEQYF. The DNA of the CDR3 is TGTGCCAGCAGTGACCGCCGACGCGCCAGCTCGAACGAGCAGTACTTC.

The rearrangement links TRBV5-6 to TRBJ2-5; D is unclear. This CDR3 region has 15 residues. The germline V and J ends were trimmed by 0 bases and 4 bases, with 13 bases remaining between them. CDR1 and CDR2 from the germline V gene are SGHDT and YYEEEE. The CDR3 nucleotides are TGTGCCAGCAGCTTGGCTGGTTCCTGGAGAGAGACCCAGTACTTC. This encodes CASSLAGSWRETQYF. Drawing the rest from reference TRBV5-6 and TRBJ2-5, the complete variable domain is DAGVTQSPTHLIKTRGQQVTLRCSPKSGHDTVSWYQQALGQGPQFIFQYYEEEERQRGNFPDRFSGHQFPNYSSELNVNALLLGDSALYLCASSLAGSWRETQYFGPGTRLLVL.

Many counts were recorded for this clonotype. The CDR3 region has the DNA TGTGCCAGCGCCACAAGGACAGGGCCGCCAACTAATGAAAAACTGTTTTTT. Protein sequence: CASATRTGPPTNEKLFF. This sequence joins TRBV2 and TRBJ1-4; TRBD1 agrees at 8 bases. CDR3 length: 17 amino acids. V lost 8 bases and J lost 0; bases outside the gene matches: 11. Germline CDR1 SNHLY, CDR2 FYNNEI.

The rearrangement joins TRBV7-6 to TRBJ2-1; 9 bases match TRBD2. The germline V gene encodes CDR1 SGHVS and CDR2 FNYEAQ. The CDR3 runs to 18 residues. The trim removed 4 bases at V and 1 base at J, leaving 11 bases unmatched. CDR3 nucleotide sequence: TGTGCCAGCAGCTCCATCTTTAGCGGGGGTAGGTCCTACAATGAGCAGTTCTTC. It encodes CASSSIFSGGRSYNEQFF.

The chain recombines TRBV5-5 with TRBJ2-2, with D possibly matching TRBD1 (5 bases). With 3 bases removed from V and 5 bases from J, the gap between germline ends came to 14 bases. The germline V gene encodes CDR1 SGHKS and CDR2 YYEKEE (reference sequence). The CDR3 has 15 residues. The CDR3 DNA is TGTGCCAGCAGCTCCAGGGTTTATAGTACCGGGGAGCTGTTTTTT. This encodes CASSSRVYSTGELFF. Full variable domain (rest looked up from reference TRBV5-5 and TRBJ2-2): DAGVTQSPTHLIKTRGQQVTLRCSPISGHKSVSWYQQVLGQGPQFIFQYYEKEERGRGNFPDRFSARQFPNYSSELNVNALLLGDSALYLCASSSRVYSTGELFFGEGSRLTVL.

This clonotype was seen only a few times. The genes are TRBV5-1 and TRBJ2-5; the D gene is possibly TRBD2 (7 bases). V lost 5 bases, J lost 1 base, and 15 bases lay in between. The CDR3 consists of 15 residues. The V gene's germline CDR1 is SGHRS and CDR2 YFSETQ. The CDR3 DNA reads TGCGCCAGCAGGGGTACCGGGGGGCCCCAAGAGACCCAGTACTTC. It yields the protein CASRGTGGPQETQYF.

In this sample, this clonotype turned up many times. The V gene is TRBV27, the J gene TRBJ2-3; D unclear. The germline V gene encodes CDR1 MNHEY and CDR2 SMNVEV (reference sequence). The CDR3 loop spans 15 amino acids. Between the trimmed V and J ends, which lost 2 bases and 2 bases, there was a span of 11 bases. The CDR3 reads CASSLSPAPTDTQYF. Here the CDR3 DNA reads TGTGCCAGCAGTTTAAGTCCAGCACCCACAGATACGCAGTATTTT.

V usage is TRBV12-3 or TRBV12-4 and J usage is TRBJ1-2; 7 nucleotides line up with TRBD1. Trimming removed 1 base from V and 6 bases from J; junction bases left unmatched: 8. The CDR3 is 15 residues long. In DNA form, the CDR3 reads TGTGCCAGCAGTTTAGGAGGGGGCTTTGGGGATGGCTACACCTTC. Translating it yields CASSLGGGFGDGYTF.

Many counts were recorded for this clonotype. The chain uses TRBV6-5 and TRBJ2-7; D uncertain. Germline CDR1 reads MNHEY; CDR2 reads SVGAGI. This CDR3 spans 12 amino acids. Trimming left V 4 bases short and J 3 bases short, with 7 bases between. The CDR3 DNA reads TGTGCCAGCAGTTCCAGGATCTACGAGCAGTACTTC. It yields the protein CASSSRIYEQYF.

This clonotype was counted between two and nine times. V gene TRBV19 combines with J gene TRBJ2-5; the D is unclear. CDR1 is LNHDA, CDR2 SQIVND, per germline (reference sequence). This CDR3 is 14 amino acids long. V was trimmed by 3 bases and J by 4 bases, leaving 12 bases between them. CDR3 sequence (DNA): TGTGCCAGTAGTATTCCACAAAGGGCAGAGACCCAGTACTTC. It yields the protein CASSIPQRAETQYF.

The chain uses TRBV4-2 and TRBJ1-3; 8 bases line up with TRBD1. The length of the CDR3 is 18 residues. Per the germline V gene, CDR1 is LGHNA and CDR2 is YNFKEQ. The J segment lost 9 bases and the V segment lost 0 bases, leaving 16 bases of the junction unmatched. This CDR3 is CASSQDSWRDRSDSTIYF. CDR3 DNA: TGTGCCAGCAGCCAAGATAGTTGGCGGGACAGGAGCGATAGCACCATATATTTT.

The chain joins TRBV28 to TRBJ2-3; D possibly corresponds to TRBD2 (5 bases). The V end was cut by 3 bases, the J end by 1 base, with 14 bases between. Germline CDR1 and CDR2: MDHEN and SYDVKM. The CDR3 length is 16 residues. The CDR3 bases are TGTGCCAGCAGTTTGTGGCGGGCGACGCGCACAGATACGCAGTATTTT. Protein sequence: CASSLWRATRTDTQYF.

This clonotype was observed at least ten times. This chain uses TRBV6-1 with TRBJ1-6, with a possible D match to TRBD1 (6 bases). The CDR3 totals 15 residues. V lost 2 bases and J 10 bases, leaving 15 bases between the germline ends. The germline V gene has CDR1 MNHNS and CDR2 SASEGT. The CDR3 nucleotides are TGTGCCAGCAGTGAATTTCCAGGGGTTGGCTCACCCCTCCACTTT. Translated, it gives CASSEFPGVGSPLHF.

This clonotype was observed at least ten times. This chain links TRBV6-5 with TRBJ2-7; 10 bases fit TRBD1. Germline V CDR1 and CDR2: MNHEY, SVGAGI. The CDR3 runs 16 residues. The V segment lost 2 bases and the J segment 3 bases; nucleotides outside the gene matches: 7. CDR3 region: CASSYGWTGGLYEQYF. The CDR3 bases are TGTGCCAGCAGTTACGGCTGGACAGGGGGGCTCTACGAGCAGTACTTC.

This clonotype was found many times. This chain links TRBV24-1 with TRBJ1-2; D is unresolved. The CDR3 is 13 amino acids. Germline CDR1 and CDR2: KGHDR and SFDVKD. Trimming removed 3 bases from V and 4 bases from J, with 8 bases in between. The DNA of the CDR3 is TGTGCCACCAGTGATAGCAGGCGCTATGGCTACACCTTC. Translating gives CATSDSRRYGYTF.

The CDR3 sequence: CASSLDGNQETQYF. CDR3 in DNA: TGTGCCAGCAGCTTAGACGGGAACCAAGAGACCCAGTACTTC. The rearrangement links TRBV11-3 to TRBJ2-5, with D possibly being TRBD2 (5 bases). CDR3 length equals 14 residues. Looked up from germline, CDR1 is SGHNT and CDR2 is YENEEA. The ends were cut back, 0 bases at V and 0 bases at J, with 5 bases in the middle.